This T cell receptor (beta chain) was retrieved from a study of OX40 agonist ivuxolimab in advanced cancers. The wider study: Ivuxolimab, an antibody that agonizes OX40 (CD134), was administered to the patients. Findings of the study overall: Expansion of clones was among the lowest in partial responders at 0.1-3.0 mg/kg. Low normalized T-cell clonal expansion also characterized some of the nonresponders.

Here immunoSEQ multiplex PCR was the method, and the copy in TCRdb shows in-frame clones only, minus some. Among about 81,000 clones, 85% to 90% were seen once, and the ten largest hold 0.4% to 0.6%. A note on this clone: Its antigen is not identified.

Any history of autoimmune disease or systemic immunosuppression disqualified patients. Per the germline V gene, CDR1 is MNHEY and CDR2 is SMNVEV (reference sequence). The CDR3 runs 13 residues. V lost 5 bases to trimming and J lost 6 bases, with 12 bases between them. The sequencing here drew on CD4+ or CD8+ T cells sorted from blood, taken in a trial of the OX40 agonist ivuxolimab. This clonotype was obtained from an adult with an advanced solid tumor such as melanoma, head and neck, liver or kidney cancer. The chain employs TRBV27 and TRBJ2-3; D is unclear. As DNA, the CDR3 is TGTGCCAGCAGTCCCCCCAGGAAGGATACGCAGTATTTT. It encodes CASSPPRKDTQYF.